This record looks at one T cell receptor (beta chain) sequence and its context. The source of the sample is a study of blood T cell repertoires in COVID-19. At the level of the study: The United States, Italy and Spain provided the acute and convalescent COVID-19 samples. In each case, the material was cDNA or gDNA derived from T cells, B-cell-depleted T cells, or PBMCs.

In the authors' methods: Scientists estimated how many nucleated cells there were by amplifying reference gene primers. Clones were sequenced by immunoSEQ multiplex PCR, and TCRdb holds only the in-frame ones, with some missing. Clone size and V and J calls were adopted from that table, with D and trimming inferred from the DNA. The table has approximately 190,000 clones, nearly 85% seen once. The CDR3 spans 15 residues. CDR1 is LNHDA, CDR2 SQIVND, per germline (reference sequence). V trimming: 4 bases; J trimming: 4 bases; junction bases outside the gene matches: 8. The sample consisted of peripheral blood. This TCR came from a woman between 25 and 40 years old with acute or convalescent COVID-19. This sequence joins TRBV19 and TRBJ1-2, with 8 bases that match TRBD1. The CDR3 nucleotides read TGTGCCAGTAGTACCCCGGACAGGGCGGCCTATGGCTACACCTTC. It yields the protein CASSTPDRAAYGYTF.